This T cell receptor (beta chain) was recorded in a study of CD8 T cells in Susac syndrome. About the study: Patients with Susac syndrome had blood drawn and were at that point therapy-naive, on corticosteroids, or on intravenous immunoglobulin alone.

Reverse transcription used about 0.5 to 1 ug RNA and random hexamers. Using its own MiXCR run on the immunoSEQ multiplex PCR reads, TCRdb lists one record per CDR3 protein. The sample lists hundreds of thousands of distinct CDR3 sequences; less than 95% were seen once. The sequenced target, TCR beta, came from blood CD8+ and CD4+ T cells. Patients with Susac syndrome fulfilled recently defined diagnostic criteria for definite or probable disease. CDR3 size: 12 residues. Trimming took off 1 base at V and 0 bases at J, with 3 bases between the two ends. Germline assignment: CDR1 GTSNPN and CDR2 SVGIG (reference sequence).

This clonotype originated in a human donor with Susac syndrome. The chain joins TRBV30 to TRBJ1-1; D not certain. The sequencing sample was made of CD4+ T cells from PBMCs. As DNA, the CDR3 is TGTGCCTGGAGTGACGTGAACACTGAAGCTTTCTTT. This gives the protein CAWSDVNTEAFF.